The present T cell receptor (beta chain) was sequenced within a study of T cells in Graves' hyperthyroidism and ophthalmopathy. The source material, RNA transcripts, was used to amplify TCR beta CDR3 regions. HTBI primers were the set used in a first-round RT-PCR of the TCR CDR3. Via MiXCR, TCRdb re-called the multiplex PCR reads, giving one row per CDR3 protein. The sample includes 480,000 or so distinct CDR3 sequences, about 46% seen only once; the top ten take around two fifths. The length of the CDR3 is 17 residues. CDR1 is SNHLY, CDR2 FYNNEI, per germline. Details on this clonotype: A junction boundary mismatches the germline segment, possibly from a read error.

Sequencing was carried out using peripheral blood or thyroid tissue (not recorded which). This sequence joins TRBV2 and TRBJ2-6; D may be TRBD2 (7 bases). The TCR sequence derives from an adult woman with Graves' disease, either hyperthyroidism or ophthalmopathy (not recorded which). CDR3: CASSVGRGGFGANVPTF. CDR3 sequence (DNA): TGTGCCAGCAGCGTTGGCAGGGGAGGGTTCGGGGCCAACGTCCCGACTTTC.